This T cell receptor beta chain emerged from a study of T cell responses to AZD1222 COVID-19 vaccine. Overall study results and limits: Among those given AZD1222, only five or six were seropositive at baseline. The repertoires were collected only after the peak T cell response. White British donors predominated, females outnumbered males, and clonal diversity was possibly underestimated. Nearly half of spike-specific TCRs reportedly target variant regions that are unmutated in the B.1.351 and B.1.1.7 variants.

A note on this clone: Its antigen is undetermined.

The table came from immunoSEQ multiplex PCR; TCRdb's copy has only in-frame clones and leaves some out. The profile shows around 110,000 clones, around 91% of them singletons. This sequence was found in an adult who received the AZD1222 COVID-19 vaccine. Here the sequenced sample was peripheral blood, taken 28 days after the second AZD1222 dose.

The CDR3 nucleotides are TGTGCCAGCAGTTTCCGGGGCGCTAGCGGGAGGGGAAGGGGGACCCAGTACTTC. This gives the protein CASSFRGASGRGRGTQYF. The chain links TRBV28 to TRBJ2-5, with 12 bases that match TRBD2. CDR1 is MDHEN, CDR2 SYDVKM, per germline. The junction had 15 bases not matched to a gene; V was cut back by 3 bases and J by 7 bases. This CDR3 spans 18 amino acids.